Listed below are T cell receptor beta chains from one sample, sequenced in a study of radiotherapy plus CTLA-4 blockade in lung cancer. Data came from immunoSEQ multiplex PCR; TCRdb stores just in-frame clones and leaves some out. Of 40,000 to 50,000 clones detected, about 81% appear once; the ten largest clones hold approximately 3.3%. The sequencing here drew on peripheral blood, taken from a patient treated with radiotherapy plus ipilimumab. These receptors originate from a human donor with non-small cell lung cancer who had stable disease on radiotherapy plus ipilimumab. The CDR3 runs from the conserved cysteine through the conserved F or W. A D gene is named only where the DNA matches it firmly. A row's size may be missing; if present it is once, few, many or a size class.

>TRBV7-9|TRBJ2-6|-|-
CASSLRVSGANVLTF
TGTGCCAGCAGCTTACGAGTCTCTGGGGCCAACGTCCTGACTTTC
>TRBV28|TRBJ1-5|-|-
CASSSVRQPQHF
TGTGCCAGCAGTTCCGTTCGGCAGCCCCAGCATTTT
>TRBV4-1|TRBJ1-6|-|TRBD1
CASSQGQGGSPLHF
TGCGCCAGCAGCCAAGGACAGGGTGGATCACCCCTCCACTTT
>TRBV28|TRBJ2-7|-|-
CASSLSRFDSYEQYF
TGTGCCAGCAGTTTAAGCCGCTTCGACTCCTACGAGCAGTACTTC
>TRBV19|TRBJ2-7|-|TRBD2
CASSIATSGTYEQYF
TGTGCCAGTAGTATAGCGACTAGCGGGACCTACGAGCAGTACTTC
>TRBV7-9|TRBJ2-2|few|TRBD1
CASSVTGLPGELFF
TGTGCCAGCAGCGTGACAGGGCTGCCCGGGGAGCTGTTTTTT
>TRBV2|TRBJ1-3|once|-
CASSAGGTLRSGNTIYF
TGTGCCAGCAGTGCCGGGGGGACTCTCCGGAGTGGAAACACCATATATTTT
>TRBV4-3|TRBJ2-1|-|-
CASSPRGKSYNEQFF
TGCGCCAGCAGCCCCCGGGGGAAGTCTTACAATGAGCAGTTCTTC
>TRBV1|TRBJ2-1|-|-
CTSRPVRAYKVEYNEQFF
TGCACCAGCAGGCCAGTGCGGGCCTACAAAGTGGAGTACAATGAGCAGTTCTTC
>TRBV6-5|TRBJ1-2|-|-
CASSDTYGYTF
TGTGCCAGCAGTGACACCTATGGCTACACCTTC
>TRBV6-1|TRBJ2-3|-|TRBD2
CASSEWVGRGTDTQYF
TGTGCCAGCAGTGAATGGGTAGGGAGGGGCACAGATACGCAGTATTTT
>TRBV27|TRBJ1-4|-|-
CASSLTSATNEKLFF
TGTGCCAGCAGTTTAACCAGCGCAACTAATGAAAAACTGTTTTTT
>TRBV7-2|TRBJ2-7|-|TRBD1
CASSGWTGGEQYF
TGTGCCAGCAGCGGGTGGACAGGGGGAGAGCAGTACTTC
>TRBV5-1|TRBJ2-3|few|TRBD1
CASSADRVSTDTQYF
TGCGCCAGCAGCGCGGACAGGGTCAGCACAGATACGCAGTATTTT
>TRBV7-2|TRBJ2-7|-|-
CASSLATGSYEQYF
TGTGCCAGCAGCTTAGCTACAGGCTCCTACGAGCAGTACTTC
>TRBV6-5|TRBJ2-3|-|-
CASSSPVPGPDTQYF
TGTGCCAGCAGCTCCCCCGTCCCTGGGCCAGATACGCAGTATTTT
>TRBV5-4|TRBJ2-3|-|-
CASSSTSTDTQYF
TGTGCCAGCAGCTCTACTAGCACAGATACGCAGTATTTT
>TRBV18|TRBJ1-2|-|-
CASSPTPDRNPYGYTF
TGTGCCAGCTCACCGACGCCGGACAGAAACCCCTATGGCTACACCTTC
>TRBV5-1|TRBJ2-7|-|-
CASSLRESYEQYF
TGCGCCAGCAGCTTGCGGGAGTCCTACGAGCAGTACTTC
>TRBV7-6|TRBJ1-1|-|-
CASSEGGWNTEAFF
TGTGCCAGCAGCGAGGGAGGTTGGAACACTGAAGCTTTCTTT
>TRBV9|TRBJ2-7|-|TRBD1
CASSVEGGVDEQYF
TGTGCCAGCAGCGTAGAAGGGGGCGTTGACGAGCAGTACTTC
>TRBV5-1|TRBJ2-3|once|-
CASSRPGVRLEDTQYF
TGCGCCAGCAGTAGGCCGGGAGTCCGTCTCGAGGATACGCAGTATTTT
>TRBV27|TRBJ2-7|-|TRBD1
CASSLSAGTGGYEQYF
TGTGCCAGCAGTTTATCCGCCGGGACAGGGGGCTACGAGCAGTACTTC
>TRBV5-4|TRBJ2-1|few|TRBD2
CASSASGTTNEQFF
TGTGCCAGCAGCGCATCCGGGACTACCAATGAGCAGTTCTTC